This T cell receptor beta chain was captured by sequencing in a study of blood T cells in healthy people across ages. About 9.6 milliliters of peripheral blood were drawn from each donor into EDTA-treated tubes. Together with a sample-barcoded 5' primer, a J-beta primer mix was included in a second PCR lasting about 6 to 11 cycles. Using its own MiXCR run on the 5' RACE reads, TCRdb lists one record per CDR3 protein. The sample carries about 800,000 distinct CDR3 sequences, about three fifths recorded once. Study observations and caveats: Among long-lived donors, naive CD4+ cells were more numerous and diversity higher than in aged donors.

The germline V gene encodes CDR1 SGHTA and CDR2 FQGNSA. The CDR3 is 19 amino acids. V shed 2 bases, J shed 2 bases, and the junction held 13 bases outside the gene matches. On this clonotype itself: Its antigen remains unknown.

The source of this sequence is a young man in good health. The chain links TRBV7-2 to TRBJ1-5; 9 bases fit TRBD1. The sequencing input was blood. The CDR3: CASSLRPAGTGRRNQPQHF. The CDR3 region has the DNA TGTGCCAGCAGCTTACGGCCAGCCGGGACAGGGCGACGCAATCAGCCCCAGCATTTT.